This T cell receptor (beta chain) comes out of a study of blood T cell repertoires in COVID-19. Background on the study: Sites across the United States, Italy and Spain contributed samples from acute and convalescent COVID-19. Sample material is recorded as cDNA or gDNA derived from T cells, B-cell-depleted T cells, or PBMCs.

Sequencing was performed with immunoSEQ multiplex PCR; in TCRdb, only in-frame clones are kept and a portion is missing. The data show 300,000 to 500,000 clones, 70% to 90% seen once. This CDR3 comprises 15 residues. Germline V gene data show CDR1 as SGHDT and CDR2 as YYEEEE. V gave up 4 bases and J gave up 10 bases, with 18 bases separating them. Cohorts were determined from participant-reported clinical history. The TCR comes from a woman in her thirties or forties with acute COVID-19. This chain links TRBV5-6 with TRBJ1-6; tentatively, D is TRBD1 (6 bases). The specimen sequenced was PBMCs or T cells enriched from blood (not recorded which). The CDR3 region has the DNA TGTGCCAGCAGCCGCACCGAAGCAGGGGAGTCACCCCTCCACTTT. Translated, it gives CASSRTEAGESPLHF.